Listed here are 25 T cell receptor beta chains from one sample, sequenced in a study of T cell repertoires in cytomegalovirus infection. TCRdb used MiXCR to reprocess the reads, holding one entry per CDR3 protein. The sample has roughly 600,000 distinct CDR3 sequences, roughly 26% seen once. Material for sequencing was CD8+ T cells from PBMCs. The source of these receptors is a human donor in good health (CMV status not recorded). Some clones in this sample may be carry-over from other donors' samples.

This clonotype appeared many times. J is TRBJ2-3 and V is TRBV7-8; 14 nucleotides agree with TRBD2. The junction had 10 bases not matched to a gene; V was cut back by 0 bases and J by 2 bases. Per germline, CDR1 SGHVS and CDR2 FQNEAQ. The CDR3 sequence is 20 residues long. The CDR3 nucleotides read TGTGCCAGCAGCTTAGCGGGGGGACTAGCGGGGGACCCAGTCACAGATACGCAGTATTTT. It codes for CASSLAGGLAGDPVTDTQYF.

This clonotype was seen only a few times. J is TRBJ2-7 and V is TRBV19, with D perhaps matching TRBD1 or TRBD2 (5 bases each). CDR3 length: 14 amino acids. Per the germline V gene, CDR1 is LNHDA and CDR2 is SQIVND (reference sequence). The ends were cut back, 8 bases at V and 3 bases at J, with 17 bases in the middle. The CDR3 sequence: CASSSGWGNYEQYF. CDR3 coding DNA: TGTGCCAGTTCATCGGGGTGGGGGAACTACGAGCAGTACTTC. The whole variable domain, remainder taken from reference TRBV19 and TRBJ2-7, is DGGITQSPKYLFRKEGQNVTLSCEQNLNHDAMYWYRQDPGQGLRLIYYSQIVNDFQKGDIAEGYSVSREKKESFPLTVTSAQKNPTAFYLCASSSGWGNYEQYFGPGTRLTVT.

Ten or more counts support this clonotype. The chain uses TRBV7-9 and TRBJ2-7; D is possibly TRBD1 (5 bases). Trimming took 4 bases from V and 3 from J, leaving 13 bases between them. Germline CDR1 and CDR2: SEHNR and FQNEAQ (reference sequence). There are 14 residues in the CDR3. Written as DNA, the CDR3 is TGTGCCAGCAGCTCCTCAATAAGGGGCTACGAGCAGTACTTC. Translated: CASSSSIRGYEQYF.

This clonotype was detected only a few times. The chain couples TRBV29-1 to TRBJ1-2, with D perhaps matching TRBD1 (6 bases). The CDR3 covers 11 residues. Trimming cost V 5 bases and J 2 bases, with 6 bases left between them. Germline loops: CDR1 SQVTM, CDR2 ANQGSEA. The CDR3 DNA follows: TGCAGCGTTACAGGGAACTATGGCTACACCTTC. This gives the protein CSVTGNYGYTF.

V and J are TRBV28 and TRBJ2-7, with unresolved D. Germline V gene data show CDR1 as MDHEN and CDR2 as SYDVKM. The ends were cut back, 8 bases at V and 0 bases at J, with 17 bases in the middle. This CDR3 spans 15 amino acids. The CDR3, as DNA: TGTGCCAGCGGTACGGTGAGGATGAGCTCCTACGAGCAGTACGTC. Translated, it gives CASGTVRMSSYEQYV.

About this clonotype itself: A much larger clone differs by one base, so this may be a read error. CDR3 sequence reads: CASSFWGLAGVTDTQYF. The CDR3 DNA is TGTGCCAGCAGTTTCTGGGGACTAGCGGGGGTCACAGATACGCAGTATTTT. The chain links TRBV27 to TRBJ2-3; 14 bases align to TRBD2. The CDR3 sequence is 17 residues long. The germline V gene has CDR1 MNHEY and CDR2 SMNVEV (reference sequence). With 3 bases clipped from V and 2 bases from J, the junction kept 4 bases outside the gene matches.

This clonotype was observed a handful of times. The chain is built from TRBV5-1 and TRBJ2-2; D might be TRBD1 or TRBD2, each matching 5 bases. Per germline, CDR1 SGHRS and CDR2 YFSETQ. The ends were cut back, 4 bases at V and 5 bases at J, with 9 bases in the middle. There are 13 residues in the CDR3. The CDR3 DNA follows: TGCGCCAGCAGCGATGAGGGGACCGGGGAGCTGTTTTTT. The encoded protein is CASSDEGTGELFF.

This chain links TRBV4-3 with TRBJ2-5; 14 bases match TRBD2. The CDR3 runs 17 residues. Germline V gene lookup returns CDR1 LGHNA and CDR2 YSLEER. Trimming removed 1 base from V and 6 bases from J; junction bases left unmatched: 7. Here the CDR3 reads CASSQVGTSGGPQTQYF. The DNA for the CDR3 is TGCGCCAGCAGCCAAGTTGGGACTAGCGGGGGCCCACAGACCCAGTACTTC.

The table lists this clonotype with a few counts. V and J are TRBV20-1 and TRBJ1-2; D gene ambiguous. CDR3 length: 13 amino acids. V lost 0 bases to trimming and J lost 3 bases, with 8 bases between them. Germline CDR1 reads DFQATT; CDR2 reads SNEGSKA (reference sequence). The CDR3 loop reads CSARDLSYYGYTF. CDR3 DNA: TGCAGTGCTAGAGATCTATCCTACTATGGCTACACCTTC.

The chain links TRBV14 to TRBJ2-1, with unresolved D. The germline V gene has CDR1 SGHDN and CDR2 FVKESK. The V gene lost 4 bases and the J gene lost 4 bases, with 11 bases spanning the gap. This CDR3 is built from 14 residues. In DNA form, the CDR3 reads TGTGCCAGCAGCCCCGACTCAAATTACAATGAGCAGTTCTTC. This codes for CASSPDSNYNEQFF.

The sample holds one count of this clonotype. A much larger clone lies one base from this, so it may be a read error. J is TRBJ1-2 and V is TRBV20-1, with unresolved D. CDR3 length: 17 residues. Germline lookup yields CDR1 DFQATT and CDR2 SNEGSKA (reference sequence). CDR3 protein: CSARDWREGSFNYDYTF. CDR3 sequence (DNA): TGCAGTGCTAGAGATTGGCGGGAAGGGTCCTTCAACTATGACTACACCTTC.

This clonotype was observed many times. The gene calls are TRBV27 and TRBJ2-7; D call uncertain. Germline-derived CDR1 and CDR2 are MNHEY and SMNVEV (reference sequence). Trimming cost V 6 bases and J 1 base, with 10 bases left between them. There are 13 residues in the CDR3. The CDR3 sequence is CASRPHLSYEQYF. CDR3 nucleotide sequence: TGTGCCAGCAGACCTCACCTTTCCTACGAGCAGTACTTC.

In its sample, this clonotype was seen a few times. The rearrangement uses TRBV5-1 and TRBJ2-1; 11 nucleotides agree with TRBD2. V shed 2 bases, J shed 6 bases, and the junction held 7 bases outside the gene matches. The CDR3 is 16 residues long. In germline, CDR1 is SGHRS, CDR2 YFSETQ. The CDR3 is CASSFETSGIVNEQFF. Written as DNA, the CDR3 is TGCGCCAGCAGCTTTGAGACTAGCGGGATAGTCAATGAGCAGTTCTTC.

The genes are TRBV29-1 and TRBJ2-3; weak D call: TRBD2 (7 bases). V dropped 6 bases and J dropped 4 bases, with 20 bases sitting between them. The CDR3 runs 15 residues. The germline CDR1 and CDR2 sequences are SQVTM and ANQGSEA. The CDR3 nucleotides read TGCAGCGTAAGCCCGACGGGGGGCCGATCAGATACGCAGTATTTT. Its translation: CSVSPTGGRSDTQYF.

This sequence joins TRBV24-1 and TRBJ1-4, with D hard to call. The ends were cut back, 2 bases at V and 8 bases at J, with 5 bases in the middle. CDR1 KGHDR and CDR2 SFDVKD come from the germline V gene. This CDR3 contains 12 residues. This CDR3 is CATSDSGEKLFF. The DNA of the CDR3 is TGTGCCACCAGTGATTCGGGGGAAAAACTGTTTTTT.

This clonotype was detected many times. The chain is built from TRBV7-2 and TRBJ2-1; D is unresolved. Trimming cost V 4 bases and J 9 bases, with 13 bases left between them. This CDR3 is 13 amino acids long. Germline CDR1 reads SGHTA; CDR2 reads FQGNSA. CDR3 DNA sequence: TGTGCCAGCAGCTCCACAGAGTGGCTTGAGCAGTTCTTC. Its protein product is CASSSTEWLEQFF.

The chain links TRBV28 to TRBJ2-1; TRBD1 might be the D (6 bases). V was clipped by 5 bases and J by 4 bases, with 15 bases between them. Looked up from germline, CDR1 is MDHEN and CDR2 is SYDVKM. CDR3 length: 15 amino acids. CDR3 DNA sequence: TGTGCCAGCAGTGTAACGAGGGGGTGGTACAATGAGCAGTTCTTC. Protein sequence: CASSVTRGWYNEQFF.

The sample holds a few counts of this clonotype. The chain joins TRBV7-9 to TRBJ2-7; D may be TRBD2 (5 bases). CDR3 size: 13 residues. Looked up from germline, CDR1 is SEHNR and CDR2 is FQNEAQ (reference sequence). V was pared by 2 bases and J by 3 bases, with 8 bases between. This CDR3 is CASSLNRDYEQYF. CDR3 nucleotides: TGTGCCAGCAGCTTAAACCGGGACTACGAGCAGTACTTC.

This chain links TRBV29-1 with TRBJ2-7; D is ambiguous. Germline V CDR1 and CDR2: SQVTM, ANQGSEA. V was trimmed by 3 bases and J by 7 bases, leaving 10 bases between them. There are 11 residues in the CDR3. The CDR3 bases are TGCAGCGTTGACGGTCTAGATGAGCAGTACTTC. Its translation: CSVDGLDEQYF.

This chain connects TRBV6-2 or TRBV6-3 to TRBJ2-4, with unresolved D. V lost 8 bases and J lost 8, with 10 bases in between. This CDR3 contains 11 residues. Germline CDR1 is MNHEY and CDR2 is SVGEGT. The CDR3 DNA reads TGTGCCAGCGGCTCTCGGGACATTCAGTACTTC. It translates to CASGSRDIQYF.

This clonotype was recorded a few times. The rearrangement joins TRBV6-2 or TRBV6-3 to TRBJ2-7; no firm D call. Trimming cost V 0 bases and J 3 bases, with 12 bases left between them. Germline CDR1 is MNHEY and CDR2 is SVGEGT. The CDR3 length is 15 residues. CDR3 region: CASSYSGGTFYEQYV. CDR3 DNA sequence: TGTGCCAGCAGTTACTCGGGCGGCACCTTCTACGAGCAGTACGTC.

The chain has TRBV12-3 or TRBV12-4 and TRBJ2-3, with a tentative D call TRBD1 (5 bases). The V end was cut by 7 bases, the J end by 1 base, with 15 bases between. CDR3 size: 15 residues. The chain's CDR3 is CASTSDMARTDTQYF. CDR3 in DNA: TGTGCCAGCACCTCGGACATGGCGCGCACAGATACGCAGTATTTT.

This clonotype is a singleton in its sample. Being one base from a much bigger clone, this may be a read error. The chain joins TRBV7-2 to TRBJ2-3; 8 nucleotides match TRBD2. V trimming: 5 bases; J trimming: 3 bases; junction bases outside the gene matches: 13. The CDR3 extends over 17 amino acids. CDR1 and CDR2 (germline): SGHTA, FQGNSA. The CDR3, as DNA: TGTGCCAGCAGCACGGCACTAGCGGAGGGGCCTACAGATACGCAGTATTTT. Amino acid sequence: CASSTALAEGPTDTQYF.

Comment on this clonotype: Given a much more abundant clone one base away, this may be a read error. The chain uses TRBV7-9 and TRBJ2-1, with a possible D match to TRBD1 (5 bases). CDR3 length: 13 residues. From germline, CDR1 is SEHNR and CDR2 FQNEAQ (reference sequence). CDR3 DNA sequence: TGTGTCAGCAATCTAGGGGCCTACAATGAGCAGTTCTTC. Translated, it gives CVSNLGAYNEQFF.

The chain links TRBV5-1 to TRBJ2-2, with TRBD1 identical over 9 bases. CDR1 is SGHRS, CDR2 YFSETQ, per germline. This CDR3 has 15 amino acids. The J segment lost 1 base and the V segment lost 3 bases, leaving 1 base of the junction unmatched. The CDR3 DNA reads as TGCGCCAGCAGCTACAGGGGGCAGAACACCGGGGAGCTGTTTTTT. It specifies CASSYRGQNTGELFF.